Here is one TCR beta chain with its context. This sample stems from a study of blood T cells in healthy people across ages. This CDR3 contains 16 residues. Germline V gives CDR1 KGHDR, CDR2 SFDVKD. V lost 5 bases and J lost 11; bases outside the gene matches: 12. Primers used in a second PCR of roughly 7 to 11 cycles were a sample-barcoded 5' primer and a J-beta primer mix. TCRdb fed the 5' RACE reads into MiXCR, producing one record per CDR3 protein. The sample records 780,000 or so distinct CDR3 sequences, approximately 53% being singletons. The rearrangement links TRBV24-1 to TRBJ2-5, with 14 bases lining up with TRBD2. The source of this sequence is a man older than 75 in good health. Input material: blood. Written as DNA, the CDR3 is TGTGCCACCAGTGGAGGACTAGCGGGGGGATTCAATGAGCAGTACTTC. Its protein is CATSGGLAGGFNEQYF.